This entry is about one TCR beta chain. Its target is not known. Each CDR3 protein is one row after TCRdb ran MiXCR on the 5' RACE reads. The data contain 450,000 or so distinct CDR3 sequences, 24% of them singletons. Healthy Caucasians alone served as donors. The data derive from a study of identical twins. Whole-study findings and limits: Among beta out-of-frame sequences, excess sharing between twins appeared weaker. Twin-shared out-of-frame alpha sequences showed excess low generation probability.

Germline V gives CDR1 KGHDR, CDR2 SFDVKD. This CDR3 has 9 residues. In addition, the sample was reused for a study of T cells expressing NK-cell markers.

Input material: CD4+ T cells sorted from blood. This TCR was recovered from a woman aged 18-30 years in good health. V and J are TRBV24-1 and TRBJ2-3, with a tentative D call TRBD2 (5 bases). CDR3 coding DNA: TGTGCTGAGGGAGATACGCAGTATTTT. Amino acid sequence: CAEGDTQYF.